The rows below give T cell receptor beta chains drawn from one sample of a study of early T cells in non-severe SARS-CoV-2 infection. TCRdb passed the 5' RACE reads through MiXCR, listing each CDR3 protein once. The data show tens of thousands of distinct CDR3 sequences, approximately 9.2% seen once. This specimen was whole blood, taken at baseline. The receptor set was obtained from an adult who was a healthcare worker with PCR-confirmed SARS-CoV-2 infection or an uninfected control (not recorded which). Both conserved end residues are part of each CDR3. Each record gives: clone size, V gene, D gene, J gene, CDR3 DNA, CDR3 protein. The D gene is left open where the match is weak. A row's size may be missing; if present it is once, few, many or a size class.

clone size: few
V gene: TRBV19
D gene: -
J gene: TRBJ1-2
CDR3 DNA: TGTGCCAGTAGTATGGCCGGGGTGACCTATGGCTACACCTTC
CDR3 protein: CASSMAGVTYGYTF

clone size: few
V gene: TRBV6-2/TRBV6-3
D gene: -
J gene: TRBJ2-1
CDR3 DNA: TGTGCCAGCAGTGGCAGGGGTGAGCAGTTCTTC
CDR3 protein: CASSGRGEQFF

clone size: many
V gene: TRBV5-4
D gene: TRBD2
J gene: TRBJ2-2
CDR3 DNA: TGTGCCAGCAGCTCAACTAGCGGACGGAACACCGGGGAGCTGTTTTTT
CDR3 protein: CASSSTSGRNTGELFF

clone size: many
V gene: TRBV20-1
D gene: -
J gene: TRBJ2-7
CDR3 DNA: TGCAGTGCTAGAGATGGGGGGGCTTCAGATGAGCAGTACTTC
CDR3 protein: CSARDGGASDEQYF

clone size: few
V gene: TRBV18
D gene: -
J gene: TRBJ2-2
CDR3 DNA: TGTGCCAGCTCACCACTCTCGGGAGCCGGGGAGCTGTTTTTT
CDR3 protein: CASSPLSGAGELFF

clone size: -
V gene: TRBV12-3/TRBV12-4
D gene: -
J gene: TRBJ1-2
CDR3 DNA: TGTGCCAGCAGTTTTAAGGGGCGAAATGATGGCTACACCTTC
CDR3 protein: CASSFKGRNDGYTF

clone size: -
V gene: TRBV28
D gene: -
J gene: TRBJ2-1
CDR3 DNA: TGTGCCAGCAGTTTGCCCGGGTCGAGCTCCTACAATGAGCAGTTCTTC
CDR3 protein: CASSLPGSSSYNEQFF

clone size: -
V gene: TRBV7-2
D gene: -
J gene: TRBJ1-1
CDR3 DNA: TGTGCCAGCAGCTTGGAACATCGGAACACTGAAGCTTTCTTT
CDR3 protein: CASSLEHRNTEAFF

clone size: many
V gene: TRBV18
D gene: -
J gene: TRBJ2-3
CDR3 DNA: TGTGCCAGCTCACCACGGAGGGAGAGAGATACGCAGTATTTT
CDR3 protein: CASSPRRERDTQYF

clone size: few
V gene: TRBV3-1
D gene: -
J gene: TRBJ1-5
CDR3 DNA: TGTGCCAGCAGCCAAGTCTGGGGAGATCAGCCCCAGCATTTT
CDR3 protein: CASSQVWGDQPQHF

clone size: once
V gene: TRBV11-2
D gene: -
J gene: TRBJ1-6
CDR3 DNA: TGTGCCAGCAGCTTAGAGGGACTGCGGAATTCATCCCTCCACTTT
CDR3 protein: CASSLEGLRNSSLHF

clone size: -
V gene: TRBV11-1
D gene: -
J gene: TRBJ2-6
CDR3 DNA: TGTGCCAGCAGCTCCAGCCGAGGGGCCAACGTCCTGACTTTC
CDR3 protein: CASSSSRGANVLTF

clone size: few
V gene: TRBV7-9
D gene: -
J gene: TRBJ2-6
CDR3 DNA: TGTGCCAGCAGCTTAGATTACAGCATCTTTGGGGCCAACGTCCTGACTTTC
CDR3 protein: CASSLDYSIFGANVLTF

clone size: once
V gene: TRBV11-1
D gene: -
J gene: TRBJ1-2
CDR3 DNA: TGTGCCAGCAGCTGGATGGGGGAGCCTAACTATGGCTACACCTTC
CDR3 protein: CASSWMGEPNYGYTF

clone size: many
V gene: TRBV19
D gene: TRBD2
J gene: TRBJ2-3
CDR3 DNA: TGTGCCAGTAGTCTCGGACTAGCGGGAGCGATTAGCACAGATACGCAGTATTTT
CDR3 protein: CASSLGLAGAISTDTQYF

clone size: -
V gene: TRBV19
D gene: TRBD1
J gene: TRBJ2-7
CDR3 DNA: TGTGCCACCCGGGACAGGAACTCCTACGAGCAGTACTTC
CDR3 protein: CATRDRNSYEQYF

clone size: many
V gene: TRBV11-2
D gene: -
J gene: TRBJ2-5
CDR3 DNA: TGTGCCAGCAGCTTTGGCGAAGAGACCCAGTACTTC
CDR3 protein: CASSFGEETQYF

clone size: many
V gene: TRBV27
D gene: -
J gene: TRBJ2-3
CDR3 DNA: TGTGCCAGCAGCTACCGGGACTTCATTGATACGCAGTATTTT
CDR3 protein: CASSYRDFIDTQYF

clone size: -
V gene: TRBV6-5
D gene: TRBD1
J gene: TRBJ1-6
CDR3 DNA: TGTGCCAGCAGTTACTCGACAGGGGGGAATTCACCCCTCCACTTT
CDR3 protein: CASSYSTGGNSPLHF

clone size: many
V gene: TRBV5-8
D gene: -
J gene: TRBJ1-1
CDR3 DNA: TGTGCCAGCAGCTTGGAAGGGGCCGTGGCCACTGAAGCTTTCTTT
CDR3 protein: CASSLEGAVATEAFF

clone size: many
V gene: TRBV5-1
D gene: -
J gene: TRBJ2-5
CDR3 DNA: TGCGCCAGCAGCTTGGAAGTGGGGGTCGGGACCCAGTACTTC
CDR3 protein: CASSLEVGVGTQYF

clone size: -
V gene: TRBV20-1
D gene: -
J gene: TRBJ1-2
CDR3 DNA: TGCAGTGCGGACCGGGGGACCGCCCTGGGCTATGGCTACACCTTC
CDR3 protein: CSADRGTALGYGYTF

clone size: many
V gene: TRBV6-6
D gene: -
J gene: TRBJ2-1
CDR3 DNA: TGTGCCAGCAGTCTTTACGTCGGGCGCTACTACAATGAGCAGTTCTTC
CDR3 protein: CASSLYVGRYYNEQFF

clone size: -
V gene: TRBV29-1
D gene: TRBD1
J gene: TRBJ1-4
CDR3 DNA: TGCAGCGTTGCAGGGGGCGGTGAAAAACTGTTTTTT
CDR3 protein: CSVAGGGEKLFF

clone size: many
V gene: TRBV7-2
D gene: -
J gene: TRBJ2-5
CDR3 DNA: TGTGCCAGCAGCTTAAGTGGGGCGCCTCAAGAGACCCAGTACTTC
CDR3 protein: CASSLSGAPQETQYF

clone size: -
V gene: TRBV11-2
D gene: TRBD2
J gene: TRBJ2-1
CDR3 DNA: TGTGCCAGCAGCTTCAACCGGGGGGACAATGAGCAGTTCTTC
CDR3 protein: CASSFNRGDNEQFF

clone size: many
V gene: TRBV7-9
D gene: TRBD1
J gene: TRBJ2-3
CDR3 DNA: TGTGCCAGCAGCTTAGCGGGGACAGCCTCCCATACGCAGTATTTT
CDR3 protein: CASSLAGTASHTQYF

clone size: -
V gene: TRBV10-3
D gene: TRBD1
J gene: TRBJ2-3
CDR3 DNA: TGTGCCATCAGGGGACAGGGTGGTGCAGATACGCAGTATTTT
CDR3 protein: CAIRGQGGADTQYF

clone size: few
V gene: TRBV15
D gene: TRBD2
J gene: TRBJ2-3
CDR3 DNA: TGTGCCACCAGCAGAGAAAAAGCGGGAGCGGGGGCAGATACGCAGTATTTT
CDR3 protein: CATSREKAGAGADTQYF

clone size: many
V gene: TRBV4-2
D gene: TRBD2
J gene: TRBJ2-1
CDR3 DNA: TGTGCCAGCAGCCAAGATGAAGGGACTAGTTCCCATGAGCAGTTCTTC
CDR3 protein: CASSQDEGTSSHEQFF

clone size: few
V gene: TRBV20-1
D gene: TRBD2
J gene: TRBJ2-7
CDR3 DNA: TGCAGTGCAGGCGTAGCGGGAGGATACGAGCAGTACTTC
CDR3 protein: CSAGVAGGYEQYF

clone size: -
V gene: TRBV3-1
D gene: TRBD1
J gene: TRBJ2-3
CDR3 DNA: TGTGCCAGCAGCAGGACAGGGATCGCAGATACGCAGTATTTT
CDR3 protein: CASSRTGIADTQYF

clone size: few
V gene: TRBV27
D gene: -
J gene: TRBJ1-2
CDR3 DNA: TGTGCCAGCAGTTCCTTTCCTGGAGGCTACACCTTC
CDR3 protein: CASSSFPGGYTF

clone size: many
V gene: TRBV30
D gene: -
J gene: TRBJ2-2
CDR3 DNA: TGTGCCTGGAGCGTAGTTAACACCGGGGAGCTGTTTTTT
CDR3 protein: CAWSVVNTGELFF

clone size: few
V gene: TRBV19
D gene: -
J gene: TRBJ2-1
CDR3 DNA: TGTGCCAGTAGTATTCAGTCATCGGACAATGAGCAGTTCTTC
CDR3 protein: CASSIQSSDNEQFF

clone size: -
V gene: TRBV6-2/TRBV6-3
D gene: -
J gene: TRBJ2-7
CDR3 DNA: TGTGCCAGCAGTGCTTCGGGCAGAGGCACTCCACGCGAGCAGTACTTC
CDR3 protein: CASSASGRGTPREQYF

clone size: -
V gene: TRBV6-5
D gene: TRBD2
J gene: TRBJ2-7
CDR3 DNA: TGTGCCAGCAGTTACGGGGTAGCGGGAGGCTACGAGCAGTACTTC
CDR3 protein: CASSYGVAGGYEQYF

clone size: many
V gene: TRBV5-8
D gene: TRBD1
J gene: TRBJ1-1
CDR3 DNA: TGTGCCAGCAGCTCGCACAGGGGGCAGCACACTGAAGCTTTCTTT
CDR3 protein: CASSSHRGQHTEAFF

clone size: medium-sized
V gene: TRBV28
D gene: TRBD1
J gene: TRBJ2-7
CDR3 DNA: TGTGCCAGCCGCGGACAGGGGGAGGGCGAGCAGTACTTC
CDR3 protein: CASRGQGEGEQYF

clone size: many
V gene: TRBV20-1
D gene: -
J gene: TRBJ2-1
CDR3 DNA: TGCAGTGCTAGAGCCCTCGCTAGCAGGTGGCATGAGCAGTTCTTC
CDR3 protein: CSARALASRWHEQFF

clone size: many
V gene: TRBV23-1
D gene: -
J gene: TRBJ1-5
CDR3 DNA: TGCGCCAGCAGCCCACCAAGCTGGGAACGACATGGCAATCAGCCCCAGCATTTT
CDR3 protein: CASSPPSWERHGNQPQHF

clone size: many
V gene: TRBV3-1
D gene: -
J gene: TRBJ1-2
CDR3 DNA: TGTGCCAGCAGCCAACCGGGGCTTGGAGACGGCTACACCTTC
CDR3 protein: CASSQPGLGDGYTF